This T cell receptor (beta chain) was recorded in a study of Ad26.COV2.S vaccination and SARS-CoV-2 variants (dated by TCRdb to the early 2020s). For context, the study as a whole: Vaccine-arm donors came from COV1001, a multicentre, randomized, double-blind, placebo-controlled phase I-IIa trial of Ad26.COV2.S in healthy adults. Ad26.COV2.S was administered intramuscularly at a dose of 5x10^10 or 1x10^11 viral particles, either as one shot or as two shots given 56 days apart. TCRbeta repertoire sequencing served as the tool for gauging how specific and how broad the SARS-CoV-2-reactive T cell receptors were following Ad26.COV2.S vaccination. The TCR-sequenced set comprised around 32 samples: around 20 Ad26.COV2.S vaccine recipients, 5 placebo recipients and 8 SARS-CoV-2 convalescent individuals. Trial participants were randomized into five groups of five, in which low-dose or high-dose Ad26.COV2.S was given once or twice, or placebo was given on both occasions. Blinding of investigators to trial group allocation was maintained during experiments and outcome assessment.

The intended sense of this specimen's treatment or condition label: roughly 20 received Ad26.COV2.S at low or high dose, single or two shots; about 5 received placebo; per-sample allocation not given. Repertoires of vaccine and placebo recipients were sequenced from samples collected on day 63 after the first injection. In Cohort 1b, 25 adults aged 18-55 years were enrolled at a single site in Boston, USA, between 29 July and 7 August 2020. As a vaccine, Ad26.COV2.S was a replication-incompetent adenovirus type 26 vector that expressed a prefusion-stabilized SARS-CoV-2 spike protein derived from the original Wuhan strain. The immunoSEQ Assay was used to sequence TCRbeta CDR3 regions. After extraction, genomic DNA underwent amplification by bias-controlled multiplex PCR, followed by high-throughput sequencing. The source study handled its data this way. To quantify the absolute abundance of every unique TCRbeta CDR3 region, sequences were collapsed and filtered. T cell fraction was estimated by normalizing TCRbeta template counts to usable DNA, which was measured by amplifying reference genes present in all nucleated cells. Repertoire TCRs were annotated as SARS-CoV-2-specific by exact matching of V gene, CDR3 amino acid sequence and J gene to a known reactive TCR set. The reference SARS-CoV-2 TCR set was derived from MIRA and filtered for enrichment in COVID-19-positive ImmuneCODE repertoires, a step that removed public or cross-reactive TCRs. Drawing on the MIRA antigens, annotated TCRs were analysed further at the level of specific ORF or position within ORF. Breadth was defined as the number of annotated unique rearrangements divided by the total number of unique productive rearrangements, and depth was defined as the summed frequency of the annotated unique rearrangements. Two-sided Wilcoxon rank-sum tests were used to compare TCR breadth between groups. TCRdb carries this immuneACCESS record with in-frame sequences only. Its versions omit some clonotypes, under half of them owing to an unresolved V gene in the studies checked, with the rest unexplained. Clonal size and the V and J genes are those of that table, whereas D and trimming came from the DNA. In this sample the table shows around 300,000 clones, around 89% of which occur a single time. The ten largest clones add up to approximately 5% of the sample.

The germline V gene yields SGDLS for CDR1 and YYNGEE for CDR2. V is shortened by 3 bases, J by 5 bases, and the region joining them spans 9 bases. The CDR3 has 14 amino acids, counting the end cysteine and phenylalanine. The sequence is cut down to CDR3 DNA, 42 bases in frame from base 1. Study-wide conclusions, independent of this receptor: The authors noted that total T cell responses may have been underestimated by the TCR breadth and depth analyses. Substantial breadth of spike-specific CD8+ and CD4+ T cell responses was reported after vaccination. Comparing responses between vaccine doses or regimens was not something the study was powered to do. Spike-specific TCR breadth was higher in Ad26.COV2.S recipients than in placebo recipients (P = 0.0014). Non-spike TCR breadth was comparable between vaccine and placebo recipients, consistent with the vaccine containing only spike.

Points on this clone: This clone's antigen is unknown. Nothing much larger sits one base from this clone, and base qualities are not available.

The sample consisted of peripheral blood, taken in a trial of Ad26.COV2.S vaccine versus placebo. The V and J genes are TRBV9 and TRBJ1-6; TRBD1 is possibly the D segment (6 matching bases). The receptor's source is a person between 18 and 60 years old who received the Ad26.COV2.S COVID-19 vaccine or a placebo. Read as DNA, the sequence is TGTGCCAGCAGCGCCGGACAGAATAATTCACCCCTCCACTTT. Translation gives CASSAGQNNSPLHF.